Below are 21 T cell receptor beta chains sequenced from a single sample in a study of TIL therapy for anti-PD-1-resistant metastatic lung cancer (dated by TCRdb to about 2021). The time point label, as the study defines it: pre-treatment sample, taken before nivolumab and TIL therapy. TCR beta CDR3 regions were amplified from genomic DNA with the immunoSEQ v3 hsTCRB kit using bias-controlled multiplex PCR. TCRdb holds this immuneACCESS table with in-frame rearrangements only. Some clones are missing; in checked studies, unresolved V genes explain under half, and the rest has no known cause. This sample is represented by about 60,000 clones; more than 75% of them were singletons. The ten largest clones represent 2.5% to 3% of the sample. The sequences come from blood, collected at baseline. The receptor set was obtained from a person aged 25 to 85 with non-small cell lung cancer.

The rearrangement uses TRBV7-6 and TRBJ2-1, with TRBD2 matching over 12 bases. V dropped 6 bases and J dropped 6; count of bases not matched to a gene: 18. Germline V lookup: CDR1 SGHVS, CDR2 FNYEAQ. This CDR3 has 19 residues. The CDR3, as DNA: TGTGCCAGCAGGAGCGGGCGCACCGCTAGCGGGAGGGGGGCCAATGAGCAGTTCTTC. Protein product: CASRSGRTASGRGANEQFF.

In this sample, this clone turned up once. V usage is TRBV20-1 and J usage is TRBJ2-7, with TRBD2 identical over 8 bases. V trimming: 3 bases; J trimming: 2 bases; junction bases outside the gene matches: 12. Germline V gene data show CDR1 as DFQATT and CDR2 as SNEGSKA (reference sequence). This CDR3 region has 16 residues. Written as DNA, the CDR3 is TGCAGTGCTAGTGCCATAACTAGCGGACGAACCTACGAGCAGTACTTC. As protein: CSASAITSGRTYEQYF.

The rearrangement links TRBV28 to TRBJ2-1, with a weak D call TRBD2 (7 bases). The V end lost 4 bases, the J end lost 10 bases, and 14 bases lay between the germline ends. The CDR3 extends over 13 amino acids. Germline CDR1 reads MDHEN; CDR2 reads SYDVKM. This chain's CDR3 is CASSWEGGMEQFF. The CDR3 DNA sequence: TGTGCCAGCAGTTGGGAGGGGGGTATGGAGCAGTTCTTC.

The gene calls are TRBV28 and TRBJ1-1; TRBD1 is a possible D gene (5 bases). Trimming took 8 bases from V and 5 from J, leaving 18 bases between them. Germline CDR1 and CDR2: MDHEN and SYDVKM. There are 14 residues in the CDR3. CDR3 DNA: TGTGCCAGCGCCAGGGCGGGGGTACGGACTGAAGCTTTCTTT. It encodes CASARAGVRTEAFF.

The genes are TRBV19 and TRBJ1-2; D is unresolved. The length of the CDR3 is 13 residues. The germline V gene encodes CDR1 LNHDA and CDR2 SQIVND (reference sequence). Trimming pared 3 bases from V and 3 bases from J, leaving 8 bases between. This CDR3 is CASSIESDYGYTF. The CDR3 DNA follows: TGTGCCAGTAGTATTGAGTCAGACTATGGCTACACCTTC.

This clone was seen only a few times. The chain links TRBV6-1 to TRBJ2-2; D may be TRBD1 or TRBD2 (7 bases each). V was trimmed by 1 base and J by 6 bases, leaving 12 bases between them. This CDR3 has 15 residues. Germline values: CDR1 MNHNS, CDR2 SASEGT. CDR3 amino acids: CASSEGGGGPGELFF. For the CDR3, the DNA is TGTGCCAGCAGTGAAGGGGGAGGGGGCCCCGGGGAGCTGTTTTTT.

The V call is TRBV4-2, the J call TRBJ2-7; 10 bases agree with TRBD2. The CDR3 is 17 amino acids. CDR1 and CDR2 (germline): LGHNA, YNFKEQ. V shed 0 bases, J shed 1 base, and the junction held 6 bases outside the gene matches. CDR3 residues: CASSQDFASGGSYEQYF. The CDR3 DNA follows: TGTGCCAGCAGCCAAGATTTCGCTAGCGGGGGTTCCTACGAGCAGTACTTC.

The chain has TRBV7-2 and TRBJ2-2; D remains unclear. Deletions cut 3 bases from V and 6 bases from J, with 5 bases between. This CDR3 region has 12 residues. In germline, CDR1 is SGHTA, CDR2 FQGNSA. This CDR3 is CASSFYAGELFF. The CDR3 DNA reads TGTGCCAGCAGCTTTTACGCCGGGGAGCTGTTTTTT. The full variable domain, with the rest looked up from reference TRBV7-2 and TRBJ2-2, is GAGVSQSPSNKVTEKGKDVELRCDPISGHTALYWYRQSLGQGLEFLIYFQGNSAPDKSGLPSDRFSAERTGGSVSTLTIQRTQQEDSAVYLCASSFYAGELFFGEGSRLTVL.

The rearrangement links TRBV4-1 to TRBJ1-6; 9 bases map to TRBD1. The CDR3 has 18 residues. CDR1 MGHRA and CDR2 YSYEKL come from the germline V gene. V was pared by 4 bases and J by 5 bases, with 12 bases of the junction left unmatched. DNA of the CDR3: TGCGCCAGCAGCCGAGAGGCGGGGACAGGGCTTAATAATTCACCCCTCCACTTT. Protein sequence: CASSREAGTGLNNSPLHF.

The chain uses TRBV6-2 or TRBV6-3 and TRBJ1-4, with D perhaps TRBD1 (5 bases). The length of the CDR3 is 12 residues. CDR1 is MNHEY, CDR2 SVGEGT, per germline. Trimming stripped 4 bases from V and 8 bases from J, with 8 bases between. Here the CDR3 DNA reads TGTGCCAGCAGTTTGAGGGGAGAAAAACTGTTTTTT. Its protein is CASSLRGEKLFF.

The V gene is TRBV6-2 or TRBV6-3, the J gene TRBJ2-1; D uncertain. V lost 2 bases, J lost 5 bases, and 16 bases lay in between. Germline V CDR1 and CDR2: MNHEY, SVGEGT. The CDR3 contains 16 residues. CDR3: CASSYPHSVRNNEQFF. CDR3 DNA: TGTGCCAGCAGTTACCCTCACAGTGTAAGGAACAATGAGCAGTTCTTC.

The V call is TRBV11-2, the J call TRBJ1-5, with TRBD1 matching 7 bases. This CDR3 has 14 residues. The V and J ends lost 3 bases and 2 bases, in that order; junction bases with no gene match: 1. Per the germline V gene, CDR1 is SGHAT and CDR2 is FQNNGV. DNA of the CDR3: TGTGCCAGCAGCTTTGGACAGGGCAATCAGCCCCAGCATTTT. Translation gives CASSFGQGNQPQHF.

The chain links TRBV7-9 to TRBJ2-2, with 11 bases matching TRBD1. Germline V CDR1 and CDR2: SEHNR, FQNEAQ (reference sequence). The CDR3 is 14 residues long. V shed 5 bases and J 6 bases; nucleotides not matched to a gene: 2. The CDR3 loop reads CASSPGQGAGELFF. CDR3 sequence (DNA): TGTGCCAGCAGCCCGGGACAGGGGGCCGGGGAGCTGTTTTTT. Full variable domain (rest looked up from reference TRBV7-9 and TRBJ2-2): DTGVSQNPRHKITKRGQNVTFRCDPISEHNRLYWYRQTLGQGPEFLTYFQNEAQLEKSRLLSDRFSAERPKGSFSTLEIQRTEQGDSAMYLCASSPGQGAGELFFGEGSRLTVL.

This chain links TRBV30 with TRBJ2-1, with TRBD2 matching 7 bases. This CDR3 region has 15 residues. Looked up from germline, CDR1 is GTSNPN and CDR2 is SVGIG (reference sequence). The junction had 13 bases not matched to a gene; V was cut back by 3 bases and J by 8 bases. The CDR3 nucleotides are TGTGCCTGGAGCCGAACGGGAGGATGGGTTGATGAGCAGTTCTTC. Its translation: CAWSRTGGWVDEQFF.

The chain joins TRBV5-6 to TRBJ1-3; 8 nucleotides agree with TRBD1. J gave up 4 bases and V 2 bases, and 2 bases lay outside the gene matches. The CDR3 has 14 residues. Germline CDR1 SGHDT, CDR2 YYEEEE. CDR3 in amino acids: CASSFGQGGNTIYF. The CDR3 coding sequence is TGTGCCAGCAGCTTCGGACAGGGCGGAAACACCATATATTTT.

This chain joins TRBV19 and TRBJ2-7; TRBD1 matches at 8 bases. Germline CDR1 is LNHDA and CDR2 is SQIVND (reference sequence). The length of the CDR3 is 15 residues. Trimming at V came to 5 bases and at J to 3 bases, leaving 9 bases not matched to a gene. The CDR3 is CASSPGQGRVYEQYF. Written as DNA, the CDR3 is TGTGCCAGTAGTCCAGGACAGGGTAGAGTCTACGAGCAGTACTTC.

The chain couples TRBV20-1 to TRBJ1-1, with D perhaps matching TRBD1 (5 bases). Trimming removed 5 bases at V and 5 bases at J, with 9 bases between. The germline V gene encodes CDR1 DFQATT and CDR2 SNEGSKA (reference sequence). The CDR3 covers 11 residues. The CDR3 DNA sequence: TGCAGTGCTTCGCAGGGAACTGAAGCTTTCTTT. As protein: CSASQGTEAFF.

This sequence joins TRBV27 and TRBJ2-1; TRBD2 matches at 8 bases. CDR1 MNHEY and CDR2 SMNVEV come from the germline V gene (reference sequence). The length of the CDR3 is 15 residues. After removal of 11 bases from V and 8 bases from J, the junction contained 17 bases not matched to a gene. The CDR3 protein is CASRAGGSNKDEQFF. The CDR3 DNA reads TGTGCCTCAAGGGCGGGGGGTTCTAATAAAGATGAGCAGTTCTTC.

The rearrangement joins TRBV3-1 (or the pseudogene TRBV3-2) to TRBJ2-7; 8 bases match TRBD2. Trimming removed 1 base from V and 3 bases from J; junction bases left unmatched: 8. The germline V gene encodes CDR1 LGHDT and CDR2 YNNKEL (reference sequence). This CDR3 region has 16 residues. The CDR3 DNA follows: TGTGCCAGCAGCCAAGTGGGGGGAAGCGGGAGCTACGAGCAGTACTTC. This gives the protein CASSQVGGSGSYEQYF.

This clone came up once. The CDR3 DNA sequence: TGTGCCAGCAGTCAACGTGGACTAGCTTCCTACGAGCAGTACTTC. Translation gives CASSQRGLASYEQYF. This chain connects TRBV9 to TRBJ2-7; 8 nucleotides line up with TRBD2. V was clipped by 5 bases and J by 1 base; unmatched bases: 8. The CDR3 spans 15 residues. Looked up from germline, CDR1 is SGDLS and CDR2 is YYNGEE.

Comment on this clone: The junction differs from germline at one of its ends, possibly a read error. J is TRBJ2-7 and V is TRBV10-3, with 8 bases that match TRBD1. The length of the CDR3 is 13 residues. CDR1 is ENHRY, CDR2 SYGVKD, per germline. CDR3 protein: CAISEDRDRGVHF. DNA for the CDR3: TGTGCCATCAGTGAAGACCGCGACAGGGGCGTGCACTTC.